This entry lists 9 T cell receptor beta chains sequenced from one sample in a study of blood T cells in healthy people across ages. Then a second PCR, running roughly 7 to 11 cycles, was carried out with a sample-barcoded 5' primer and a J-beta primer mix. MiXCR, run by TCRdb on the 5' RACE reads, gives a single entry per CDR3 protein. The data contain about 1.8 million distinct CDR3 sequences, around half of them seen just once; the ten biggest clones take up roughly 2.1%. The source material was blood. Every receptor here comes from a woman aged 40 to 49 in good health.

The V and J genes are TRBV5-1 and TRBJ2-1; D remains ambiguous. V shed 2 bases and J shed 2 bases, with 8 bases lying between them. Germline lookup yields CDR1 SGHRS and CDR2 YFSETQ. CDR3 length: 14 amino acids. The CDR3 region has the DNA TGCGCCAGCAGCTTTGGACGGCCCTACAATGAGCAGTTCTTC. It codes for CASSFGRPYNEQFF.

This chain joins TRBV7-6 and TRBJ2-1; 9 bases line up with TRBD1. This CDR3 spans 14 amino acids. Germline V lookup: CDR1 SGHVS, CDR2 FNYEAQ. After removal of 5 bases from V and 10 bases from J, the junction contained 9 bases not matched to a gene. The CDR3 is CASSVGTGPKEQFF. As DNA, the CDR3 is TGTGCCAGCAGCGTGGGGACAGGGCCTAAGGAGCAGTTCTTC.

This chain uses TRBV3-1 with TRBJ2-7, with D maybe TRBD2 (5 bases). The CDR3 has 17 amino acids. The V and J ends lost 0 bases and 3 bases respectively, with 18 bases between them. The germline V gene encodes CDR1 LGHDT and CDR2 YNNKEL (reference sequence). CDR3 in amino acids: CASSQDGGGRGFYEQYF. The CDR3 region has the DNA TGTGCCAGCAGCCAAGACGGCGGTGGACGGGGTTTCTACGAGCAGTACTTC.

The chain carries TRBV10-3 and TRBJ1-2, with 8 bases matching TRBD1. Germline V lookup: CDR1 ENHRY, CDR2 SYGVKD. V lost 3 bases to trimming and J lost 8 bases; unmatched junction nucleotides: 8. The CDR3 sequence is 14 residues long. The CDR3 DNA follows: TGTGCCATCAGTGATCCTGACAGGGGAGGCGGCTACACCTTC. As protein: CAISDPDRGGGYTF.

This clonotype was picked up a small number of times. The gene calls are TRBV7-2 and TRBJ1-6; no clear D. CDR1 is SGHTA, CDR2 FQGNSA, per germline. V shed 1 base and J shed 5 bases, with 9 bases lying between them. There are 15 residues in the CDR3. The CDR3 protein is CASSLVPRNNSPLHF. The CDR3 DNA reads TGTGCCAGCAGCTTAGTTCCCCGAAATAATTCACCCCTCCACTTT. Drawing the rest from reference TRBV7-2 and TRBJ1-6, the complete variable domain is GAGVSQSPSNKVTEKGKDVELRCDPISGHTALYWYRQSLGQGLEFLIYFQGNSAPDKSGLPSDRFSAERTGGSVSTLTIQRTQQEDSAVYLCASSLVPRNNSPLHFGNGTRLTVT.

The chain links TRBV4-3 to TRBJ2-7; D is unclear. The length of the CDR3 is 14 residues. CDR1 and CDR2 from the germline V gene are LGHNA and YSLEER. Between the trimmed V and J ends, which lost 1 base and 7 bases, there was a span of 14 bases. CDR3 in amino acids: CASSQGEQHQEQYF. The DNA for the CDR3 is TGCGCCAGCAGCCAAGGAGAACAGCATCAGGAGCAGTACTTC.

The chain is built from TRBV10-3 and TRBJ1-1; D may be TRBD1 (5 bases). Trimming took off 1 base at V and 1 base at J, with 10 bases between the two ends. The germline V gene encodes CDR1 ENHRY and CDR2 SYGVKD. The CDR3 runs 15 residues. CDR3 nucleotide sequence: TGTGCCATCAGTGAGTTGGGACGGCAGAACACTGAAGCTTTCTTT. Its protein is CAISELGRQNTEAFF.

This clonotype was detected a few times. V and J are TRBV29-1 and TRBJ2-7; 8 bases line up with TRBD2. CDR1 is SQVTM and CDR2 is ANQGSEA in the germline V gene. V lost 6 bases to trimming and J lost 9 bases; unmatched junction nucleotides: 10. CDR3 length: 12 amino acids. The CDR3 loop is CSVLGDGGGQYF. CDR3 coding DNA: TGCAGCGTCCTCGGAGACGGGGGGGGGCAGTACTTC.

This chain uses TRBV7-2 with TRBJ2-1; 9 nucleotides line up with TRBD1. V shed 6 bases and J 6 bases; nucleotides not matched to a gene: 9. From germline, CDR1 is SGHTA and CDR2 FQGNSA. The CDR3 has 15 residues. CDR3 nucleotides: TGTGCCAGCAGTTACCCCGGGACAGGGATCAATGAGCAGTTCTTC. Residues: CASSYPGTGINEQFF.